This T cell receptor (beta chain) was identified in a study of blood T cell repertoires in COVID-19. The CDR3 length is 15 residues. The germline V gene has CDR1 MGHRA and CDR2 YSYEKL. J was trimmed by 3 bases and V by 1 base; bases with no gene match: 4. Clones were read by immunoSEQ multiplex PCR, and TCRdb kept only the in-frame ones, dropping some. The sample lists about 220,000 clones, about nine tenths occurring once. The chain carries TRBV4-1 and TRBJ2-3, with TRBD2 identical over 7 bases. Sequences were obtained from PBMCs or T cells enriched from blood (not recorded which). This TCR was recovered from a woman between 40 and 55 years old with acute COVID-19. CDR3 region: CASSQVGGSTDTQYF. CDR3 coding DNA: TGCGCCAGCAGCCAAGTGGGCGGGAGTACAGATACGCAGTATTTT.